This TCR beta chain was documented in a study of patients and donors after allogeneic stem cell transplantation. The CDR3 spans 11 residues. V was clipped by 7 bases and J by 2 bases, with 9 bases between them. The germline V gene has CDR1 SQVTM and CDR2 ANQGSEA. TCRdb analysed the RT-PCR reads with MiXCR anew, one entry per CDR3 protein. The sample has 40,000 to 45,000 distinct CDR3 sequences; 25% to 40% are singletons. Material for sequencing was blood, either unsorted or a sorted T cell fraction (not recorded which). The chain links TRBV29-1 to TRBJ2-7; D is unclear. This TCR came from a human donor who was either an allogeneic HSCT recipient or a stem cell or donor lymphocyte infusion donor (not recorded which). It is not recorded whose cells these are; they may come from a transplant donor. The CDR3 is CSAVSPYEQYF. Written as DNA, the CDR3 is TGCAGCGCAGTCAGCCCCTACGAGCAGTACTTC.